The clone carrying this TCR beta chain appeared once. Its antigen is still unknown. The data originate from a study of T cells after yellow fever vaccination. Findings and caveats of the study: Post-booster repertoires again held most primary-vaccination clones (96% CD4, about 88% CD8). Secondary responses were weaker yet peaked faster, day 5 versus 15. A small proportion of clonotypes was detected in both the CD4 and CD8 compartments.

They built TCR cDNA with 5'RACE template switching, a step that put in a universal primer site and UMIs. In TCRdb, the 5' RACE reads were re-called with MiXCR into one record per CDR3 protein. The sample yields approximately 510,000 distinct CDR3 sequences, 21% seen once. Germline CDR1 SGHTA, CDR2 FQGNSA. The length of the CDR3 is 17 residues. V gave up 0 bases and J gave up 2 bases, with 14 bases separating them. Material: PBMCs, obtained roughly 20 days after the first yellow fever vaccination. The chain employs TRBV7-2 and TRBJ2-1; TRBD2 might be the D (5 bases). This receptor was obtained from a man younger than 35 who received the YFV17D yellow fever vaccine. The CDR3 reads CASSLALWGVTYNEQFF. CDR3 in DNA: TGTGCCAGCAGCTTAGCTCTGTGGGGAGTAACCTACAATGAGCAGTTCTTC.